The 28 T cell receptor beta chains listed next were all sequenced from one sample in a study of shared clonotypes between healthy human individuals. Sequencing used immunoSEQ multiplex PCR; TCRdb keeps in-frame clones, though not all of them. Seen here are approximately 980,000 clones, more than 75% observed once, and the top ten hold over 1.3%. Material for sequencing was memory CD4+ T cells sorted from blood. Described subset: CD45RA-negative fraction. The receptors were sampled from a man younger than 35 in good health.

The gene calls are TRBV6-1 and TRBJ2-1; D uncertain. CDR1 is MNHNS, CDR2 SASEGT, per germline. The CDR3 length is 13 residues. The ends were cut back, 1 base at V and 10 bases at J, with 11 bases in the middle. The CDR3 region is CASSEVEGWEQFF. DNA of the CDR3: TGTGCCAGCAGTGAAGTTGAAGGATGGGAGCAGTTCTTC.

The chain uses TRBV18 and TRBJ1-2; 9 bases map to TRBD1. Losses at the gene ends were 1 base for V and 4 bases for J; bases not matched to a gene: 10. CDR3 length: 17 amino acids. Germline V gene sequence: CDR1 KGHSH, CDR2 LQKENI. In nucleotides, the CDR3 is TGTGCCAGCTCACCACTGGGGGGAACAGGGGGCAGCTATGGCTACACCTTC. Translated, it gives CASSPLGGTGGSYGYTF.

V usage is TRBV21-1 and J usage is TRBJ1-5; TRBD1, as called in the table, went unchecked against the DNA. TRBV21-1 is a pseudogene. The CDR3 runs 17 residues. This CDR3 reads CASSKTAKGQHNQPQHF. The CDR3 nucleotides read TGTGCCAGCAGCAAAACGGCAAAAGGACAGCACAATCAGCCCCAGCATTTT.

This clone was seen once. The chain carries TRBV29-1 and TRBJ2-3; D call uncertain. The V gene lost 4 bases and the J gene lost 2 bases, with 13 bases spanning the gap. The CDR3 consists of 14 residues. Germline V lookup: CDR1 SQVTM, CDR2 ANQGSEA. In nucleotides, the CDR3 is TGCAGCGTTGCAAAATCGGCGGTCACAGATACGCAGTATTTT. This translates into CSVAKSAVTDTQYF.

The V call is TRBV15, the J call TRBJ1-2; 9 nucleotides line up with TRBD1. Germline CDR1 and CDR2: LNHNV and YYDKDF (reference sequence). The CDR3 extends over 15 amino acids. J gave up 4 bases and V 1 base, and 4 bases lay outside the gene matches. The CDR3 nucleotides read TGTGCCACCAGCAGAGGGCGACAGGGGGGCTATGGCTACACCTTC. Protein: CATSRGRQGGYGYTF. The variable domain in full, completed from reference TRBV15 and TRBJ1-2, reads DAMVIQNPRYQVTQFGKPVTLSCSQTLNHNVMYWYQQKSSQAPKLLFHYYDKDFNNEADTPDNFQSRRPNTSFCFLDIRSPGLGDTAMYLCATSRGRQGGYGYTFGSGTRLTVV.

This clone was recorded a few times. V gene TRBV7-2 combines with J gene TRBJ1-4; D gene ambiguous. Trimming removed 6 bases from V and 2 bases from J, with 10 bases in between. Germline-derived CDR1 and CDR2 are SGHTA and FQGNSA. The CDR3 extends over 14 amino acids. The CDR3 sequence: CASRRGSTNEKLFF. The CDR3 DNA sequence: TGTGCCAGCAGGAGAGGTAGCACTAATGAAAAACTGTTTTTT.

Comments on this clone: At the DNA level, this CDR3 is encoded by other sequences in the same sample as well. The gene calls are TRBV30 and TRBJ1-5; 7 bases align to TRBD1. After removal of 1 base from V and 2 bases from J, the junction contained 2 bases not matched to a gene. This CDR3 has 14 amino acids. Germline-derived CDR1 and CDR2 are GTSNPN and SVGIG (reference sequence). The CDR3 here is CAWSGQGGNQPQHF. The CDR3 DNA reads TGTGCCTGGAGTGGACAGGGAGGCAATCAGCCCCAGCATTTT.

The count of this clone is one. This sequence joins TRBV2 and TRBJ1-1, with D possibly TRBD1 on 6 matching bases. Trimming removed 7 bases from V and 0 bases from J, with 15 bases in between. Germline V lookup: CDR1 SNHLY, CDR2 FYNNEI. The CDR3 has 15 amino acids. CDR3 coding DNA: TGTGCCAGCAACATGTTGGGGGGGCTGAACACTGAAGCTTTCTTT. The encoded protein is CASNMLGGLNTEAFF.

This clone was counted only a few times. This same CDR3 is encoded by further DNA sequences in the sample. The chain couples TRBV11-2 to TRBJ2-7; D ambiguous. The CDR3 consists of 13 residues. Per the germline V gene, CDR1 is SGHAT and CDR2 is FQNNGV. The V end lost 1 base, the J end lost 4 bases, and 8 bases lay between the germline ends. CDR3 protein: CASSLGVLYEQYF. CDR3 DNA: TGTGCCAGCAGCTTAGGCGTTTTGTACGAGCAGTACTTC.

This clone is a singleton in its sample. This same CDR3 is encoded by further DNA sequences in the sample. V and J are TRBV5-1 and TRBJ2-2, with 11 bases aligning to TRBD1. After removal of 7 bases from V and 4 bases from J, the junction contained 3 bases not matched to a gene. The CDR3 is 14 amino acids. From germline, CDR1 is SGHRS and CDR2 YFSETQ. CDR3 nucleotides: TGCGCCAGCGGACAGGGGGCGGGCACCGGGGAGCTGTTTTTT. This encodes CASGQGAGTGELFF.

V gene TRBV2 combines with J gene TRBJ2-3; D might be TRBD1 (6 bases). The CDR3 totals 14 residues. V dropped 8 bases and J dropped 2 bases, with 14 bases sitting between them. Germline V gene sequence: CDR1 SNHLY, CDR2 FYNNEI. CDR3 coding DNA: TGTGCCAGCCACCGGGACACCAACACAGATACGCAGTATTTT. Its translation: CASHRDTNTDTQYF.

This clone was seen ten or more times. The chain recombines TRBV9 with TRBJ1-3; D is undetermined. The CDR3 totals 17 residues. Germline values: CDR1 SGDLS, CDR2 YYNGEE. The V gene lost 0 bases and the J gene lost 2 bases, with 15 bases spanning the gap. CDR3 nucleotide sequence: TGTGCCAGCAGCGTAGGTCCGGTGGAAGGGACTGGAAACACCATATATTTT. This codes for CASSVGPVEGTGNTIYF.

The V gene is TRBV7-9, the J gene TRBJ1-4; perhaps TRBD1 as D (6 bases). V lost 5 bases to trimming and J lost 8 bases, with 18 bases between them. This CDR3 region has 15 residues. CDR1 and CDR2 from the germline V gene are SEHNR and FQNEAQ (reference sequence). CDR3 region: CASSQPIGGQEKLFF. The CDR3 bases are TGTGCCAGCAGCCAGCCCATTGGGGGCCAGGAAAAACTGTTTTTT.

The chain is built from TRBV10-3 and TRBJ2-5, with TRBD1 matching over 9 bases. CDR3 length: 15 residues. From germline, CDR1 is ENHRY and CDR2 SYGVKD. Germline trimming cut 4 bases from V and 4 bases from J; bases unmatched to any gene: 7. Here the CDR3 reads CAISGKDRGGETQYF. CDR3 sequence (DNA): TGTGCCATCAGTGGGAAGGACAGGGGAGGAGAGACCCAGTACTTC.

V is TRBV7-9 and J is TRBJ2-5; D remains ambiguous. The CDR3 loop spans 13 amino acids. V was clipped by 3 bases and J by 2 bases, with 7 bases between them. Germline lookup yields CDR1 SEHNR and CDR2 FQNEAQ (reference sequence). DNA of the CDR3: TGTGCCAGCAGCTTGAGCCATCAAGAGACCCAGTACTTC. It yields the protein CASSLSHQETQYF.

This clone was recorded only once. The CDR3 protein is CASSMEVRGYIQYF. Here the CDR3 DNA reads TGTGCCAGTAGTATGGAGGTTAGGGGGTACATTCAGTACTTC. V gene TRBV19 combines with J gene TRBJ2-4; D may be TRBD1 (6 bases). CDR3 length equals 14 residues. V was pared by 3 bases and J by 8 bases, with 14 bases between. Germline assignment: CDR1 LNHDA and CDR2 SQIVND (reference sequence).

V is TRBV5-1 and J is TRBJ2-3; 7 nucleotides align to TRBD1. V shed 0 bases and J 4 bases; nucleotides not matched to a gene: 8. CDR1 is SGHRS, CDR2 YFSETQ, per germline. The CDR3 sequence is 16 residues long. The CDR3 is CASSLGDRVPADTQYF. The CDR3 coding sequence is TGCGCCAGCAGCTTGGGCGACAGGGTCCCCGCAGATACGCAGTATTTT.

This CDR3 reads CAWRIGVLSYEQYF. CDR3 coding DNA: TGTGCCTGGAGAATTGGGGTTCTCTCCTACGAGCAGTACTTC. V is TRBV30 and J is TRBJ2-7; D is unclear. CDR1 is GTSNPN, CDR2 SVGIG, per germline (reference sequence). V dropped 3 bases and J dropped 0 bases, with 12 bases sitting between them. CDR3 length: 14 amino acids.

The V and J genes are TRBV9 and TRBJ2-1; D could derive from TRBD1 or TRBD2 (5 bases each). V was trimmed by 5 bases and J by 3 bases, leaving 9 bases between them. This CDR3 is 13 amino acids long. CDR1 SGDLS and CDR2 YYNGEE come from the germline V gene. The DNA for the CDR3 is TGTGCCAGCAGTAGAGGGGACTACAATGAGCAGTTCTTC. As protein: CASSRGDYNEQFF.

In nucleotides, the CDR3 is TGCAGCGTTTCAGATACGCAGTATTTT. Its protein is CSVSDTQYF. The chain carries TRBV29-1 and TRBJ2-3; no clear D gene. This CDR3 region has 9 residues. The V gene's germline CDR1 is SQVTM and CDR2 ANQGSEA. V was pared by 5 bases and J by 4 bases, with 1 base between.

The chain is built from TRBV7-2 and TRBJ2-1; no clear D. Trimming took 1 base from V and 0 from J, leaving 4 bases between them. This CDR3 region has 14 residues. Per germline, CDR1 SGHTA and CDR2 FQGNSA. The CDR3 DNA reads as TGTGCCAGCAGCTTAGACTTCTCCTACAATGAGCAGTTCTTC. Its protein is CASSLDFSYNEQFF.

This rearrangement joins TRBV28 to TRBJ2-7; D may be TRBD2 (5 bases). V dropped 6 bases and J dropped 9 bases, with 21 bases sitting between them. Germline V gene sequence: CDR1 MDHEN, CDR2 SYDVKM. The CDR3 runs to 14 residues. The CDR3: CASRSSDSYRGQYF. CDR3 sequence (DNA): TGTGCCAGCAGAAGTTCGGACTCATACCGAGGGCAGTACTTC.

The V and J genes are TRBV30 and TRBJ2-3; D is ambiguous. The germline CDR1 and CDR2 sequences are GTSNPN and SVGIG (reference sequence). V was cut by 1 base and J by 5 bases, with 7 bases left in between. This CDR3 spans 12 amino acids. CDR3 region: CAWSALGDTQYF. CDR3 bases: TGTGCCTGGAGTGCTCTGGGAGATACGCAGTATTTT. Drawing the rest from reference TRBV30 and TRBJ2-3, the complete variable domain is SQTIHQWPATLVQPVGSPLSLECTVEGTSNPNLYWYRQAAGRGLQLLFYSVGIGQISSEVPQNLSASRPQDRQFILSSKKLLLSDSGFYLCAWSALGDTQYFGPGTRLTVL.

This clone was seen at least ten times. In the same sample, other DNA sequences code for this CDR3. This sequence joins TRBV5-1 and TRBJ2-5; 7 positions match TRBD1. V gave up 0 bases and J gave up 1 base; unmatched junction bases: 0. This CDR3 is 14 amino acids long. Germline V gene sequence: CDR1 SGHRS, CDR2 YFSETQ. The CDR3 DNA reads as TGCGCCAGCAGCTTGGGGGACAGCCAAGAGACCCAGTACTTC. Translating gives CASSLGDSQETQYF.

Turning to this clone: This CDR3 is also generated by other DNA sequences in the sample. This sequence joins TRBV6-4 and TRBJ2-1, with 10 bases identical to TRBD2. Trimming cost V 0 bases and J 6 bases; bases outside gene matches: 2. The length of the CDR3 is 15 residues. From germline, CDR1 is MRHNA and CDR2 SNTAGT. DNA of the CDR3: TGTGCCAGCAGTGACTCAAGCGGGGGGGCCAATGAGCAGTTCTTC. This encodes CASSDSSGGANEQFF.

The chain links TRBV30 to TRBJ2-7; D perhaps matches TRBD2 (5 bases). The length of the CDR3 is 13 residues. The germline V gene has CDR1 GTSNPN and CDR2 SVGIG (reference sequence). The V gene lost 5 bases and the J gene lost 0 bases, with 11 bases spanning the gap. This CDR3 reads CAWERPNSYEQYF. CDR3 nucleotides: TGTGCCTGGGAGCGGCCGAACTCCTACGAGCAGTACTTC. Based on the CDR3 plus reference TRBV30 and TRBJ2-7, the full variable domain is SQTIHQWPATLVQPVGSPLSLECTVEGTSNPNLYWYRQAAGRGLQLLFYSVGIGQISSEVPQNLSASRPQDRQFILSSKKLLLSDSGFYLCAWERPNSYEQYFGPGTRLTVT.

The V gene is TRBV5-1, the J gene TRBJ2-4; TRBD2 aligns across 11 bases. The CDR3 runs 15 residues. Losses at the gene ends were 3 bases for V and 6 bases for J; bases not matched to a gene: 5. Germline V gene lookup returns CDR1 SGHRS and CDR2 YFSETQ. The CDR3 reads CASSYTSGSLNIQYF. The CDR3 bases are TGCGCCAGCAGCTATACTAGCGGGAGTTTAAACATTCAGTACTTC.

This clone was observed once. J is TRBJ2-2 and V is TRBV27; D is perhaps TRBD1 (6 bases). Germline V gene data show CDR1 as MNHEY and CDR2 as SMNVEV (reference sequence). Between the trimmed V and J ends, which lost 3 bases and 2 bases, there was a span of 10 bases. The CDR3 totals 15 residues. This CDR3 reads CASSFLDRNTGELFF. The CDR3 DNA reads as TGTGCCAGCAGTTTCTTGGACAGAAACACCGGGGAGCTGTTTTTT.